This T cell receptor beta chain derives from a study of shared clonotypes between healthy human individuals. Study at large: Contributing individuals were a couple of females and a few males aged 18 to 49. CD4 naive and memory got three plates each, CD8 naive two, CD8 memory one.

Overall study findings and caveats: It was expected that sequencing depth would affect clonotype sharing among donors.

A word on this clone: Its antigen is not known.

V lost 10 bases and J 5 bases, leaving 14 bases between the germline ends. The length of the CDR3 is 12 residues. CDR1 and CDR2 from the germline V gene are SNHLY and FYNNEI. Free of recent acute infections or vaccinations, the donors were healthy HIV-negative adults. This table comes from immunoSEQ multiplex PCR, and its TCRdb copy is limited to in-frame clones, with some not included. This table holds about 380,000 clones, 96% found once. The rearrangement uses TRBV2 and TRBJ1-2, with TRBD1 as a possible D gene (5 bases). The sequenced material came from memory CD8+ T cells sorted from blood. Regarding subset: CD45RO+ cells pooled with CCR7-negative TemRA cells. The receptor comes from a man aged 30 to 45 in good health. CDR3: CAIATSGYGYTF. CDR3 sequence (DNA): TGTGCCATCGCTACATCAGGGTATGGCTACACCTTC.